Listed here is a single TCR beta chain. Profiled with immunoSEQ multiplex PCR; TCRdb holds only in-frame clones, not every one. The table has 150,000 to 200,000 clones, around nine tenths seen once; the top ten hold 9.5% to 15%. Germline loops: CDR1 LGHDT, CDR2 YNNKEL (reference sequence). The CDR3 extends over 13 amino acids. With V trimmed by 4 bases and J by 5 bases, 3 bases remained unmatched. This sample was included in a study of blood T cell repertoires in COVID-19. This chain links TRBV3-1 (or the pseudogene TRBV3-2) with TRBJ1-2, with 8 bases lining up with TRBD1. Sequenced material: peripheral blood. The sequence came from a woman in her 70s with COVID-19, enrolled during active disease. For the CDR3, the DNA is TGTGCCAGCAGCCCTCGGACAGGGTATGGCTACACCTTC. Its translation: CASSPRTGYGYTF.